This section outlines one T cell receptor (beta chain) sequence together with its context. This entry belongs to a study of T-cell memory formation after mild COVID-19. The wider study: The TCR clusters were mostly specific to one donor.

TCRdb re-derived calls from the 5' RACE reads in MiXCR, one entry per CDR3 protein. Altogether approximately 350,000 distinct CDR3 sequences are present, approximately 14% being singletons, with the ten largest covering around a fifth. The ends were cut back, 6 bases at V and 8 bases at J, with 14 bases in the middle. The CDR3 covers 13 residues. The sample taken for sequencing was PBMCs or a T cell subset sorted from them (not recorded which). The receptor's source is a man aged 18-30 years who had mild COVID-19 (a few samples of this study predate the infection). Cell type and time point are not known. The rearrangement joins TRBV12-3 or TRBV12-4 to TRBJ1-3, with a weak D call TRBD1 (5 bases). For the CDR3, the DNA is TGTGCCAGCAGCTGGGGGAGGGCGGACACCATATATTTT. Its translation: CASSWGRADTIYF.